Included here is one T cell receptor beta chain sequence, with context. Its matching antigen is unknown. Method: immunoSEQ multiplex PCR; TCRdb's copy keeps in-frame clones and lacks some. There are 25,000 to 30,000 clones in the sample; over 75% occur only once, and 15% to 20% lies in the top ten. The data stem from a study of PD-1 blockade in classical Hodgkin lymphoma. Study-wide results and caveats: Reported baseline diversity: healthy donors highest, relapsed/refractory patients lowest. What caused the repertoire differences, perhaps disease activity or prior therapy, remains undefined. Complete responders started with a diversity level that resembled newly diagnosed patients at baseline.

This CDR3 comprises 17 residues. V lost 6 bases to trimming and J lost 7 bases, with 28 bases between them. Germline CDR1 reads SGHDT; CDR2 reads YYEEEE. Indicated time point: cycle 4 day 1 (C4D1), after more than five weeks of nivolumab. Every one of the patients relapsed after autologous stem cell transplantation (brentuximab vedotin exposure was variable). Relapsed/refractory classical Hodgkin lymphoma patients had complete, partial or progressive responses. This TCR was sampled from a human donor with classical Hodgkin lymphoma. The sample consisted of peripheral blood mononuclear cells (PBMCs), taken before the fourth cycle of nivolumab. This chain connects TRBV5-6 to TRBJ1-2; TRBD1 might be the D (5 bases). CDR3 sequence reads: CASTPAGTPLRGSGYTF. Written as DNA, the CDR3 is TGTGCCAGCACCCCGGCGGGGACCCCTCTCCGAGGCAGTGGCTACACCTTC.